Sequencing of this TCR beta chain was carried out in a study of cytomegalovirus exposure and HLA in healthy donors. Study in general: The 666 first-cohort repertoires shared a platform with the 110 or so validation repertoires, as reported in a later analysis.

Here immunoSEQ multiplex PCR was the method, and the copy in TCRdb shows in-frame clones only, minus some. The data contain about 98,000 clones, over 75% of them singletons. Separation from the roughly 670-subject first cohort characterized the roughly 130-subject validation cohort, to which the donors belonged. Germline loops: CDR1 MNHNS, CDR2 SASEGT. This CDR3 comprises 12 residues. The germline V and J ends were trimmed by 5 bases and 7 bases, with 9 bases remaining between them. This sequence was found in a man aged 18-30 years in good health and CMV-seropositive. Sequenced material: PBMCs. The chain recombines TRBV6-1 with TRBJ1-3; D gene unclear. CDR3 in amino acids: CASSTRRNTIYF. The CDR3 DNA is TGTGCCAGCAGTACCCGCAGGAACACCATATATTTT.